This T cell receptor beta chain was sequenced for a study of T cell clonotyping in hematopoietic cell transplantation. Only in-frame clones appear in the TCRdb table, and some are missing; sequencing was by immunoSEQ multiplex PCR. Here the sample spans more than 15,000 clones, 70% to 90% being singletons. This clone rates as medium-sized. Its antigen is unidentified. Overall study findings and caveats: Few recipient clonotypes overlapped donors; over 95% were de novo at given depth. After transplant, recipient diversity fell while pathologically expanded clonotypes grew through day 180.

The CDR3 is 15 residues long. Looked up from germline, CDR1 is MDHEN and CDR2 is SYDVKM. The V and J ends lost 5 bases and 7 bases respectively, with 18 bases between them. This sequence originates from a middle-aged woman in good health. Some clones in this sample may be carry-over from other donors' samples. The sample comprised peripheral blood mononuclear cells. The chain couples TRBV28 to TRBJ2-1, with a tentative D call TRBD1 (6 bases). This CDR3 reads CASSLSGVLWNEQFF. In DNA form, the CDR3 reads TGTGCCAGCAGTCTCTCAGGGGTTCTGTGGAATGAGCAGTTCTTC.